Following are 10 T cell receptor beta chains from one sample sequenced in a study of human T cells and chemical hapten exposure. Time point in this sample: patch test 3, about 24 weeks after DPC sensitization. Treatment specified: therapeutic diphenylcyclopropenone sensitization with weekly scalp DPC. TCRdb re-called the RACE reads with MiXCR, one entry per CDR3 protein. The sample lists around 200,000 distinct CDR3 sequences, around 25% occurring once. The input for sequencing was whole blood, taken in connection with sensitization to the hapten diphenylcyclopropenone (DPC). Receptors originate from a woman in her thirties or forties with alopecia areata. Some clones in this sample may be carry-over from other donors' samples.

The chain joins TRBV7-8 to TRBJ2-7; TRBD2 might be the D (6 bases). Germline V CDR1 and CDR2: SGHVS, FQNEAQ. The CDR3 spans 17 residues. Trimming removed 0 bases from V and 1 base from J, with 16 bases in between. CDR3 sequence: CASSLAREVRVSYEQYF. The CDR3 DNA reads TGTGCCAGCAGCTTAGCGCGGGAAGTGAGGGTGTCCTACGAGCAGTACTTC.

The chain couples TRBV20-1 to TRBJ2-1; 8 positions match TRBD2. Germline loops: CDR1 DFQATT, CDR2 SNEGSKA (reference sequence). CDR3 size: 16 residues. The ends lost 2 bases at V and 2 bases at J; junction bases unmatched: 8. CDR3: CSARMAGGAPYNEQFF. The CDR3 DNA is TGCAGTGCTAGAATGGCGGGAGGAGCGCCCTACAATGAGCAGTTCTTC.

The CDR3 region has the DNA TGTGCCAGCAGTATGGGGGGACAGGGATCCCACGAGCAGTACTTC. This sequence encodes CASSMGGQGSHEQYF. This sequence joins TRBV28 and TRBJ2-7; 9 positions match TRBD1. Trimming took 5 bases from V and 5 from J; bases not matched to a gene: 10. The germline V gene has CDR1 MDHEN and CDR2 SYDVKM. The CDR3 loop spans 15 amino acids.

This clonotype was recorded many times. V is TRBV7-2 and J is TRBJ2-1, with D perhaps TRBD1 (6 bases). Germline V CDR1 and CDR2: SGHTA, FQGNSA. The V end was cut by 0 bases, the J end by 2 bases, with 8 bases between. CDR3 length: 15 amino acids. The CDR3 sequence is CASSLAAGAYNEQFF. The CDR3 DNA is TGTGCCAGCAGCTTAGCCGCAGGGGCCTACAATGAGCAGTTCTTC.

This chain joins TRBV2 and TRBJ2-5; no definite D call. With 6 bases removed from V and 5 bases from J, the gap between germline ends came to 13 bases. CDR1 SNHLY and CDR2 FYNNEI come from the germline V gene. This CDR3 spans 13 amino acids. CDR3 region: CASRAGADETQYF. The DNA of the CDR3 is TGTGCCAGCAGAGCTGGTGCGGACGAGACCCAGTACTTC.

The chain is built from TRBV6-2 or TRBV6-3 and TRBJ2-7, with D perhaps being TRBD1 or TRBD2 (5 bases each). This CDR3 is built from 14 residues. Germline assignment: CDR1 MNHEY and CDR2 SVGEGT. Trimming pared 6 bases from V and 0 bases from J, leaving 12 bases between. CDR3 sequence reads: CASRRDPASYEQYF. The CDR3 coding sequence is TGTGCCAGCAGGAGGGACCCAGCCTCCTACGAGCAGTACTTC.

This clonotype was picked up a small number of times. The chain combines TRBV7-2 with TRBJ1-2; a weak D match, TRBD1 (5 bases). This CDR3 comprises 14 residues. V lost 7 bases and J 4 bases, leaving 16 bases between the germline ends. CDR1 and CDR2 from the germline V gene are SGHTA and FQGNSA. DNA of the CDR3: TGTGCCAGCAACAGGAAGGGCGGTTCCTATGGCTACACCTTC. It codes for CASNRKGGSYGYTF. Full variable domain (outside the CDR3, taken from reference TRBV7-2 and TRBJ1-2): GAGVSQSPSNKVTEKGKDVELRCDPISGHTALYWYRQSLGQGLEFLIYFQGNSAPDKSGLPSDRFSAERTGGSVSTLTIQRTQQEDSAVYLCASNRKGGSYGYTFGSGTRLTVV.

This clonotype turned up a few times. The rearrangement links TRBV6-5 to TRBJ2-7; the match to TRBD2 covers 11 bases. The CDR3 length is 15 residues. The germline V gene encodes CDR1 MNHEY and CDR2 SVGAGI. V trimming: 6 bases; J trimming: 2 bases; junction bases outside the gene matches: 6. CDR3 protein: CASRPGLAGPYEQYF. The CDR3 nucleotides read TGTGCCAGCAGACCCGGACTAGCGGGTCCCTACGAGCAGTACTTC.

This clonotype was recorded once. The V and J genes are TRBV19 and TRBJ2-1; D possibly uses TRBD1 or TRBD2 (5 bases each). The germline gives CDR1 LNHDA, CDR2 SQIVND (reference sequence). V lost 9 bases and J 2 bases, leaving 11 bases between the germline ends. The CDR3 runs to 13 residues. The CDR3 DNA follows: TGTGCCAGCTCACGGGGCCCCTACAATGAGCAGTTCTTC. Translated: CASSRGPYNEQFF.

The J gene is TRBJ2-7, the V gene TRBV28, with 8 positions matching TRBD2. CDR3 length: 15 amino acids. V lost 2 bases to trimming and J lost 3 bases; unmatched junction nucleotides: 6. In germline, CDR1 is MDHEN, CDR2 SYDVKM. The CDR3 DNA follows: TGTGCCAGCAGTTTACCCTTAGCGGGGCACTACGAGCAGTACTTC. This sequence encodes CASSLPLAGHYEQYF.